This T cell receptor (beta chain) comes out of a study of OX40 agonist ivuxolimab in advanced cancers. For the study at large: The patients received ivuxolimab by intravenous route every 2 weeks at 0.01 to 10 mg/kg. Of the participants, 40% had some prior anti-PD-1, anti-PD-L1 or anti-CTLA-4 therapy, which was allowed.

The germline V and J ends were trimmed by 1 base and 3 bases, with 12 bases remaining between them. The CDR3 covers 15 residues. Germline V gene sequence: CDR1 SGHKS, CDR2 YYEKEE (reference sequence). Some clones are missing from TCRdb's copy, which holds only in-frame ones; the method was immunoSEQ multiplex PCR. The sample shows tens of thousands of clones, nearly 90% of them seen only once. The rearrangement uses TRBV5-5 and TRBJ2-3, with TRBD2 as a possible D gene (6 bases). The sequenced sample was CD4+ or CD8+ T cells sorted from blood, obtained in a trial of the OX40 agonist ivuxolimab. This receptor was identified in an adult with an advanced solid tumor such as melanoma, head and neck, liver or kidney cancer. The CDR3, as DNA: TGTGCCAGCAGCTTGTCTTCGCGGGATACAGATACGCAGTATTTT. It translates to CASSLSSRDTDTQYF.